Following are 25 T cell receptor beta chains from one sample sequenced in a study of OX40 agonist ivuxolimab in advanced cancers. The assay was immunoSEQ multiplex PCR, and TCRdb's table has in-frame clones only and misses some. The sample has around 8,000 clones, approximately 79% seen once. The sequenced sample was CD4+ or CD8+ T cells sorted from blood, obtained in a trial of the OX40 agonist ivuxolimab. All receptors derive from an adult with an advanced solid tumor such as melanoma, head and neck, liver or kidney cancer.

The chain uses TRBV7-9 and TRBJ2-5, with 8 bases that match TRBD2. This CDR3 spans 14 amino acids. Trimming at V came to 5 bases and at J to 3 bases, leaving 5 bases not matched to a gene. Germline loops: CDR1 SEHNR, CDR2 FQNEAQ (reference sequence). The CDR3 is CASSPTSGEETQYF. The CDR3 nucleotides are TGTGCCAGCAGCCCTACTAGCGGAGAAGAGACCCAGTACTTC.

This clone was observed a single time. The chain uses TRBV4-3 and TRBJ2-5, with 9 bases fitting TRBD2. V trimming: 0 bases; J trimming: 5 bases; junction bases outside the gene matches: 10. Germline lookup yields CDR1 LGHNA and CDR2 YSLEER. The CDR3 consists of 17 residues. CDR3 amino acids: CASSQDLGGGAVETQYF. CDR3 nucleotides: TGCGCCAGCAGCCAAGATCTTGGCGGGGGGGCCGTCGAGACCCAGTACTTC.

The chain carries TRBV5-6 and TRBJ1-1; D uncertain. CDR1 and CDR2 (germline): SGHDT, YYEEEE. The V and J ends lost 2 bases and 4 bases respectively, with 6 bases between them. This CDR3 has 12 residues. In DNA, the CDR3 is TGTGCCAGCAGCTTAGGATCCACTGAAGCTTTCTTT. Translation gives CASSLGSTEAFF.

The V gene is TRBV5-8, the J gene TRBJ2-7; 7 nucleotides align to TRBD1. Losses at the gene ends were 2 bases for V and 1 base for J; bases not matched to a gene: 3. The CDR3 runs to 14 residues. Germline V gene data show CDR1 as SGHTS and CDR2 as YDEGEE. This CDR3 reads CASSFGTASYEQYF. CDR3 in DNA: TGTGCCAGCAGCTTCGGGACAGCGTCCTACGAGCAGTACTTC. Variable domain in full (rest from reference TRBV5-8 and TRBJ2-7): EAGVTQSPTHLIKTRGQQATLRCSPISGHTSVYWYQQALGLGLQFLLWYDEGEERNRGNFPPRFSGRQFPNYSSELNVNALELEDSALYLCASSFGTASYEQYFGPGTRLTVT.

This chain links TRBV27 with TRBJ1-5, with 7 bases fitting TRBD1. The CDR3 sequence is 13 residues long. Trimming took 3 bases from V and 6 from J; bases not matched to a gene: 2. The V gene's germline CDR1 is MNHEY and CDR2 SMNVEV (reference sequence). The CDR3 sequence: CASSLEGAQPQHF. The CDR3 bases are TGTGCCAGCAGTTTGGAGGGGGCTCAGCCCCAGCATTTT.

The V call is TRBV10-3, the J call TRBJ1-2; 9 bases line up with TRBD1. The junction had 13 bases not matched to a gene; V was cut back by 6 bases and J by 5 bases. Germline-derived CDR1 and CDR2 are ENHRY and SYGVKD. The length of the CDR3 is 16 residues. CDR3 coding DNA: TGTGCCATCAGAAGAAACCCGGGACAGGGAGCTTATGGCTACACCTTC. It yields the protein CAIRRNPGQGAYGYTF.

This clone was observed a few times. The genes are TRBV10-3 and TRBJ2-1, with D maybe TRBD1 (5 bases). The length of the CDR3 is 14 residues. V was shortened by 3 bases and J by 6 bases, with 12 bases between the two germline ends. Germline loops: CDR1 ENHRY, CDR2 SYGVKD. CDR3 DNA sequence: TGTGCCATCAGTGACACCGCCAGGGCCAATGAGCAGTTCTTC. This gives the protein CAISDTARANEQFF.

This chain joins TRBV7-9 and TRBJ2-5; D might be TRBD2 (6 bases). Germline CDR1 SEHNR, CDR2 FQNEAQ (reference sequence). The ends were cut back, 4 bases at V and 5 bases at J, with 8 bases in the middle. The CDR3 runs 12 residues. CDR3 amino acids: CASSWGVETQYF. CDR3 bases: TGTGCCAGCAGCTGGGGGGTGGAGACCCAGTACTTC.

The rearrangement links TRBV29-1 to TRBJ1-1; possible D gene TRBD1, 5 bases. Germline CDR1 reads SQVTM; CDR2 reads ANQGSEA. Trimming removed 4 bases from V and 0 bases from J, with 12 bases in between. The length of the CDR3 is 14 residues. The CDR3 DNA follows: TGCAGCGTTGGACCGGGACCTATGAACACTGAAGCTTTCTTT. Amino acid sequence: CSVGPGPMNTEAFF.

This chain uses TRBV5-1 with TRBJ2-7, with no clear D. The CDR3 has 14 amino acids. Germline CDR1 SGHRS, CDR2 YFSETQ. V was pared by 0 bases and J by 6 bases, with 13 bases between. The DNA of the CDR3 is TGCGCCAGCAGCTTGGCAGGCGGTACGGTCGAGCAGTACTTC. It is translated as CASSLAGGTVEQYF.

The V gene is TRBV19, the J gene TRBJ1-5; unclear D gene. The CDR3 is 17 residues long. Trimming took 3 bases from V and 0 from J, leaving 15 bases between them. The germline gives CDR1 LNHDA, CDR2 SQIVND (reference sequence). CDR3 bases: TGTGCCAGTAGTATCTCTAGCACCATCTATAGCAATCAGCCCCAGCATTTT. Translation: CASSISSTIYSNQPQHF.

The V and J genes are TRBV19 and TRBJ2-2; 9 positions agree with TRBD1. From germline, CDR1 is LNHDA and CDR2 SQIVND (reference sequence). The CDR3 length is 15 residues. V lost 6 bases and J lost 4; bases outside the gene matches: 6. CDR3 sequence (DNA): TGTGCCAGTAGCACCGGGACAGGGTTCACCGGGGAGCTGTTTTTT. Its translation: CASSTGTGFTGELFF.

V usage is TRBV19 and J usage is TRBJ1-5, with D uncertain. The CDR3 runs 14 residues. The germline V gene encodes CDR1 LNHDA and CDR2 SQIVND (reference sequence). Trimming cost V 5 bases and J 0 bases, with 8 bases left between them. CDR3 protein: CASSALYSNQPQHF. The CDR3 bases are TGTGCCAGTAGTGCCTTATATAGCAATCAGCCCCAGCATTTT.

The gene calls are TRBV28 and TRBJ2-1; TRBD2 is a possible D gene (5 bases). This CDR3 has 13 amino acids. CDR1 and CDR2 (germline): MDHEN, SYDVKM. Trimming cost V 4 bases and J 9 bases, with 13 bases left between them. The DNA of the CDR3 is TGTGCCAGCAGTTACCAGGTGGAGGTTGAGCAGTTCTTC. Protein product: CASSYQVEVEQFF.

The genes are TRBV5-3 and TRBJ2-2; D is unresolved. TRBV5-3 is annotated as an ORF whose role is uncertain. V was shortened by 8 bases and J by 7 bases, with 18 bases between the two germline ends. The CDR3 length is 14 residues. CDR3 in DNA: TGTGCCAGCTGGTGGGGAAGTTCGGGCGGGGAGCTGTTTTTT. Translated: CASWWGSSGGELFF.

The V call is TRBV7-6, the J call TRBJ2-1; 16 positions match TRBD2. The V gene's germline CDR1 is SGHVS and CDR2 FNYEAQ. The CDR3 loop spans 17 amino acids. J gave up 10 bases and V 5 bases, and 11 bases lay outside the gene matches. In DNA form, the CDR3 reads TGTGCCAGCAGCCTATCGGGGGGACTAGCGGGAGGGAGAGAGCAGTTCTTC. Its translation is CASSLSGGLAGGREQFF.

CDR3 coding DNA: TGCGCCAGCACTGGGAGAGACTATGGCTACACCTTC. Its translation is CASTGRDYGYTF. The chain recombines TRBV5-1 with TRBJ1-2; D remains unclear. The germline CDR1 and CDR2 sequences are SGHRS and YFSETQ. The CDR3 loop spans 12 amino acids. V gave up 6 bases and J gave up 3 bases, with 9 bases separating them.

V gene TRBV28 combines with J gene TRBJ2-1; 13 bases are a match to TRBD2. CDR3 size: 16 residues. Germline V CDR1 and CDR2: MDHEN, SYDVKM. V dropped 6 bases and J dropped 7; count of bases not matched to a gene: 9. The CDR3 loop is CASSLLLAGGDNEQFF. Written as DNA, the CDR3 is TGTGCCAGCAGCCTACTACTAGCGGGAGGGGATAATGAGCAGTTCTTC.

The chain carries TRBV5-1 and TRBJ2-2; 8 bases are a match to TRBD1. The length of the CDR3 is 17 residues. Germline V gene lookup returns CDR1 SGHRS and CDR2 YFSETQ. With V trimmed by 0 bases and J by 6 bases, 10 bases remained unmatched. CDR3 in amino acids: CASSLGQGPIIAGELFF. CDR3 sequence (DNA): TGCGCCAGCAGCTTGGGACAGGGGCCGATAATAGCCGGGGAGCTGTTTTTT.

This rearrangement joins TRBV9 to TRBJ2-1, with 12 bases aligning to TRBD2. Germline CDR1 is SGDLS and CDR2 is YYNGEE. The CDR3 is made up of 17 amino acids. Trimming at V came to 0 bases and at J to 2 bases, leaving 3 bases not matched to a gene. CDR3 in amino acids: CASSVDLAGGPYNEQFF. As DNA, the CDR3 is TGTGCCAGCAGCGTAGACCTAGCGGGAGGGCCCTACAATGAGCAGTTCTTC. The full variable domain, rest sourced from reference TRBV9 and TRBJ2-1, is DSGVTQTPKHLITATGQRVTLRCSPRSGDLSVYWYQQSLDQGLQFLIQYYNGEERAKGNILERFSAQQFPDLHSELNLSSLELGDSALYFCASSVDLAGGPYNEQFFGPGTRLTVL.

This clone has just one count. This rearrangement joins TRBV27 to TRBJ2-7, with 12 positions matching TRBD2. V lost 7 bases, J lost 6 bases, and 10 bases stayed unmatched. This CDR3 contains 15 residues. Germline CDR1 reads MNHEY; CDR2 reads SMNVEV (reference sequence). CDR3 residues: CASKLRTSGNVEQYF. DNA for the CDR3: TGTGCCAGCAAACTGAGGACTAGCGGGAATGTCGAGCAGTACTTC.

This chain joins TRBV27 and TRBJ1-2; tentative D call: TRBD1 (5 bases). The CDR3 is 13 amino acids. Per the germline V gene, CDR1 is MNHEY and CDR2 is SMNVEV (reference sequence). V shed 7 bases and J shed 4 bases, with 13 bases lying between them. CDR3 protein: CASTLGEAYGYTF. The CDR3 DNA is TGTGCCAGCACTTTGGGGGAAGCCTATGGCTACACCTTC.

The rearrangement uses TRBV9 and TRBJ2-7; D possibly corresponds to TRBD2 (6 bases). Germline CDR1 and CDR2: SGDLS and YYNGEE. The CDR3 is made up of 15 amino acids. V lost 0 bases and J lost 0, with 10 bases in between. The chain's CDR3 is CASSVDGGSSYEQYF. In nucleotides, the CDR3 is TGTGCCAGCAGCGTAGATGGGGGGAGCTCCTACGAGCAGTACTTC.

This clone has just one count. The gene calls are TRBV28 and TRBJ2-7, with 8 bases that match TRBD1. Unmatched junction bases numbered 6, after V lost 5 bases and J lost 3 bases. The V gene's germline CDR1 is MDHEN and CDR2 SYDVKM. This CDR3 spans 14 amino acids. The DNA of the CDR3 is TGTGCCAGCAGTAAGGACAGGGTTTACTACGAGCAGTACTTC. Amino acid sequence: CASSKDRVYYEQYF.

This clone has only a few counts. J is TRBJ1-1 and V is TRBV5-4; weak D call: TRBD1 (5 bases). There are 15 residues in the CDR3. V was pared by 0 bases and J by 10 bases, with 19 bases between. The germline gives CDR1 SGHNT, CDR2 YYREEE (reference sequence). The CDR3 coding sequence is TGTGCCAGCAGCTTGGAAGGGGCGGGAAGGGAAGGAGCTTTCTTT. Translation: CASSLEGAGREGAFF.